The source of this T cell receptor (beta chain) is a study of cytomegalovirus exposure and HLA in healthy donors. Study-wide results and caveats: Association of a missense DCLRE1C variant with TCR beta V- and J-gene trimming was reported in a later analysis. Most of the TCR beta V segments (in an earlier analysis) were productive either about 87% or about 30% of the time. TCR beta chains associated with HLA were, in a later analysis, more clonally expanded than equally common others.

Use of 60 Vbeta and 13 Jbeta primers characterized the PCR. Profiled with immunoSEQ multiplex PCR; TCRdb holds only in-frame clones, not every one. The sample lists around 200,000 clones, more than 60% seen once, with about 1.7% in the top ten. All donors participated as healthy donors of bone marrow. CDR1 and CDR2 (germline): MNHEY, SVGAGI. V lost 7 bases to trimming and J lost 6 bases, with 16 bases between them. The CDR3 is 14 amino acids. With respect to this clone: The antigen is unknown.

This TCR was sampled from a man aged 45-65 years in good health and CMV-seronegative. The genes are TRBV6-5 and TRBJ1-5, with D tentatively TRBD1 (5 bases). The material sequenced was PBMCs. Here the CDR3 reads CASKIRGTGQPQHF. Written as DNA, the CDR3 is TGTGCCAGCAAAATTCGGGGGACGGGTCAGCCCCAGCATTTT.